This entry concerns a single T cell receptor (beta chain). What it recognizes is unknown. CDR3 length: 18 amino acids. Germline CDR1 is WNHNN and CDR2 is SYGVQD (reference sequence). The trim removed 4 bases at V and 2 bases at J, leaving 7 bases unmatched. This entry comes from a study of human T cells and chemical hapten exposure. Study at large: TCR yield per sample varied, mainly due to pooled library volumes.

Whole blood, unfractionated, served as the material for total RNA extraction. The study's library attached unique molecular identifiers to single cDNA molecules. Authors' methods: A typical sample had roughly 96,000 TCRs, with about 23,224 to 700,000 overall. TCRdb fed the 5' RACE reads into MiXCR, producing one record per CDR3 protein. These V and J calls originate from TCRdb's pipeline instead of the authors' own analysis. The table has about 80,000 distinct CDR3 sequences, approximately 15% seen once. General study findings and limits: No change in TCRs above 1 in 1000 frequency was produced by DPC sensitization.

The J gene is TRBJ2-3, the V gene TRBV10-1; 15 bases fit TRBD2. This sequence was found in a female donor in good health. The CDR3 DNA sequence: TGCGCCAGCAGTGCGGGACTAGCGGGGGGAGACCCCACAGATACGCAGTATTTT. Residues: CASSAGLAGGDPTDTQYF.